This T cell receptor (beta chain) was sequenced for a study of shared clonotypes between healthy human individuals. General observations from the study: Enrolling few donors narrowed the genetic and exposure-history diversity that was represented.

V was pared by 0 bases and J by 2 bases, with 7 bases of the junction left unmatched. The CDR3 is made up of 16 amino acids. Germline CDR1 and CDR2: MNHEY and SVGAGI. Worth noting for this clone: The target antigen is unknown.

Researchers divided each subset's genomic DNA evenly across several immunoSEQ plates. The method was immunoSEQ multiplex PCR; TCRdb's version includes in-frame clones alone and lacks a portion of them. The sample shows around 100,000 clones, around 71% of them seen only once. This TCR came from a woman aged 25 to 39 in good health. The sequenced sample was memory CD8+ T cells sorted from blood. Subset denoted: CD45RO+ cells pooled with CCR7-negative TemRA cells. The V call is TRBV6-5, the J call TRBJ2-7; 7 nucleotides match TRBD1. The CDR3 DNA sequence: TGTGCCAGCAGTTACTCGATCGGACAGGCTGCCTACGAGCAGTACTTC. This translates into CASSYSIGQAAYEQYF.